This T cell receptor (beta chain) was recorded in a study of T cells after somatic rescue of genetic block. The repertoire was sequenced with immunoSEQ multiplex PCR; TCRdb's copy has only in-frame clones and lacks some. The sample gives roughly 120,000 clones, 75% to 95% of which show up once; about 1.5% is in the top ten. This clone was seen more than once but under ten times. The TCR sequence derives from a young woman. Sequenced sample: peripheral blood mononuclear cells (PBMCs).

CDR3 region: CASSLTGVGTEAFF. DNA of the CDR3: TGTGCCAGTAGTCTCACAGGGGTTGGAACTGAAGCTTTCTTT. This chain uses TRBV19 with TRBJ1-1; 7 nucleotides align to TRBD1. CDR1 LNHDA and CDR2 SQIVND come from the germline V gene (reference sequence). Germline trimming cut 5 bases from V and 5 bases from J; bases unmatched to any gene: 8. The CDR3 extends over 14 amino acids.